This TCR beta chain came from a study of blood T cells in healthy people across ages (dated by TCRdb to 2015 to 2017). Broadly, across the study: In model experiments, template switching captured about one uniquely barcoded TCR beta cDNA molecule for every two T cells. Four age groups were formed from the donors: young (average about 17 years), middle-aged (approximately 41), aged (more than 55) and long-lived (roughly 88). The study measured age-related changes in TCR beta repertoire diversity using deep sequencing normalized with unique cDNA molecular identifiers. The study analyzed two additional independent replicas of 1 million unique cDNA reads from the same blood draw for two donors, one aged 18 to 29 and one aged 80 or older. The study at large found these results: Observed TCR beta diversity per million T cells fell roughly linearly with age, and a significant reduction was already apparent by age about 38. Estimates of total diversity from one million sequenced T cells were regarded as lower bounds and underestimates. Since profiling was done on bulk unsorted PBMCs, naive and antigen-experienced compartments could not be conclusively compared. The long-lived group showed more naive CD4+ T cells, fewer expanded clones and increased TCR diversity than the aged group, suggesting age selection. The CMV infection status of donors was not known, potentially confounding age-related changes in expanded clonotypes. A strong correlation was found between observed TCR beta diversity and the percentage of naive T cells measured by flow cytometry.

The CDR3 spans 13 residues, from the cysteine through the phenylalanine. Of all the DNA, just the CDR3 is kept, 39 bases in frame from base 1. CDR1 is given as SGHAT and CDR2 as FQNNGV, both from the germline V gene. There are a few counts of this clonotype. No cognate antigen has been identified for it. One end of the junction is discordant with germline, which a read error may explain. Library preparation used 5' RACE. The data were produced on an Illumina HiSeq 2500. The second PCR ran for roughly 7 to 12 cycles and used a J-beta primer mix along with a sample-barcoded 5' primer. Each TCR beta cDNA molecule received a unique molecular identifier from a template-switch 5' adaptor carrying 12 random nucleotides. At least 2.5 million CDR3-containing paired-end reads were obtained from each sample. First-strand cDNA synthesis was performed from all RNA using the Mint cDNA synthesis kit, with priming by a TRBC-specific oligonucleotide. After uracil-DNA glycosylase treatment, a first 18-cycle PCR used universal primers M1SS and BC2_uni_R on all cDNA. In the paper's pipeline: Normalization of each sample was performed by random selection of 1 million high-quality reads, each carrying a distinct molecular identifier. Instead of being binned into consensus sequences, reads with shared molecular identifiers were discarded. MiTCR, with a Q25 quality threshold and the strictest error-elimination algorithm, was used for CDR3 identification, clonotype clustering and error correction. A nonparametric unseen species model with Euler transformation was used to estimate a lower bound on total TCR beta diversity. TCRdb redid the processing of the public reads, applying fastp at Q25 and MiXCR, and retained in-frame beta chains. Each entry merges the rows of one CDR3 protein and shows their most common DNA and genes. It is TCRdb's table, rather than the study itself, that gives the V and J calls and clone size. The sample table shows 800,000 to 950,000 distinct CDR3 sequences, and 25% to 35% are seen once. The leading ten clones occupy 10% of the sample.

The donors were roughly 39 Caucasian individuals from Russia, aged 6 to 90 years, who were systemically healthy. Each donor gave 8 to 10 milliliters of peripheral blood, drawn into EDTA-treated Vacutainer tubes. Ficoll-Paque density-gradient centrifugation was used to isolate PBMCs, with at least 6 million obtained per sample. Trizol reagent was used to extract total RNA from PBMCs, with at least 6 micrograms per sample. The percentages of naive CD45RAhigh/CD27high T cells were determined by flow cytometry on a PBMC aliquot from every donor. These data are also associated with another study on T cells of mothers and their children. As described in the second report: Nine systemically healthy Caucasian individuals, comprising three mothers and their six children, were included as donors. cDNA synthesis consumed the entire amount of extracted RNA, loaded at around 1.5 ug RNA in each 15 ul reaction. In the second PCR, sample barcodes and 2-4 random nucleotides were introduced via the M1S primer. Each mother yielded over 9.5 million TCR beta CDR3 reads and each child 2.5 million to 3 million reads. In both related and unrelated pairs, thymic selection shapes the output of TCR recombination in a similar way, with inherited differences having only a minor effect. Related mother-child pairs always showed normalized repertoire overlap that was slightly higher than in unrelated mother-child pairs, though the difference was never significant. No persistent microchimeric T cell clones were found, with a detection sensitivity of approximately 110 clones per million clonotypes. To look for features that set related mother-child pairs apart from unrelated individuals, the researchers ran deep NGS to compare the TCR beta repertoires of mothers and children. Mothers averaged about 40 +/- 4 years of age and children averaged about 10 +/- 4 years. After adapter ligation was performed with NEBNext reagents, the libraries were sequenced on an Illumina HiSeq 2000 with 100+100 nt paired-end reads. To prevent cross-contamination, the mother and child libraries were prepared one month apart and sequenced in separate runs. For each donor, somewhere between 500,000 and 2,000,000 distinct TCR beta clonotypes were identified. Naive TCR beta clonotypes were estimated from low-frequency clonotypes matched to each donor's FACS-determined naive share, without sorting.

Specimen: blood. This receptor chain uses TRBV11-2 and TRBJ1-1; TRBD1 could be the D gene, as 5 bases match. The TCR sequence derives from a woman in her 40s in good health. CDR3 reads: CASSLAGNAEAFF. The nucleotide sequence reads as follows: TGTGCCAGCAGCTTAGCAGGGAACGCTGAAGCTTTCTTT.